One and the same sample provided the 24 T cell receptor beta chains below, sequenced in a study of beta chain features in type 1 diabetes. Expressed TCRB transcripts were sequenced because the entire RNA isolate underwent reverse transcription. TCRdb's copy holds only in-frame clones and misses some; the assay was immunoSEQ multiplex PCR. This table has under 500,000 clones, roughly 30% appearing once. Sequencing was performed on naive CD4+ T cells from blood. Receptor source: a man between 18 and 29 years old in good health.

V is TRBV2 and J is TRBJ2-5; D is ambiguous. CDR1 and CDR2 (germline): SNHLY, FYNNEI. The CDR3 loop spans 14 amino acids. Trimming left V 8 bases short and J 0 bases short, with 13 bases between. CDR3 DNA: TGTGCCAGCCGTAGGGCACTGGACCAAGAGACCCAGTACTTC. This sequence encodes CASRRALDQETQYF.

This rearrangement joins TRBV9 to TRBJ2-5, with D tentatively TRBD1 (6 bases). Germline V gene sequence: CDR1 SGDLS, CDR2 YYNGEE. The CDR3 loop spans 14 amino acids. The V end lost 4 bases, the J end lost 2 bases, and 12 bases lay between the germline ends. The CDR3 here is CASSPRTVQETQYF. The CDR3 nucleotides are TGTGCCAGCAGCCCACGGACAGTACAAGAGACCCAGTACTTC.

V usage is TRBV7-2 and J usage is TRBJ1-5, with no clear D. Deletions cut 1 base from V and 5 bases from J, with 12 bases between. Germline V gene lookup returns CDR1 SGHTA and CDR2 FQGNSA. The CDR3 sequence is 15 residues long. The CDR3 region is CASSLVPRSYQPQHF. For the CDR3, the DNA is TGTGCCAGCAGCTTAGTTCCCAGGAGCTATCAGCCCCAGCATTTT.

This clone was observed a handful of times. The rearrangement links TRBV6-1 to TRBJ2-1, with D unclear. Trimming removed 4 bases from V and 4 bases from J, with 17 bases in between. Germline assignment: CDR1 MNHNS and CDR2 SASEGT. The CDR3 runs 16 residues. The CDR3 loop is CASSGRGLGIYNEQFF. In DNA form, the CDR3 reads TGTGCCAGCAGTGGCCGAGGCTTGGGGATTTACAATGAGCAGTTCTTC.

This clone was observed a few times. In DNA, the CDR3 is TGTGCCAGTAGTGAGACAGGGACCGAGACCCAGTACTTC. As protein: CASSETGTETQYF. V usage is TRBV19 and J usage is TRBJ2-5; 7 bases map to TRBD1. Per germline, CDR1 LNHDA and CDR2 SQIVND (reference sequence). The CDR3 loop spans 13 amino acids. Germline trimming cut 5 bases from V and 5 bases from J; bases unmatched to any gene: 5.

The rearrangement joins TRBV29-1 to TRBJ1-1; D might be TRBD1 (5 bases). The germline V and J ends were trimmed by 1 base and 2 bases, with 8 bases remaining between them. Germline assignment: CDR1 SQVTM and CDR2 ANQGSEA. This CDR3 comprises 13 residues. The CDR3 protein is CSVEGQFNTEAFF. For the CDR3, the DNA is TGCAGCGTTGAAGGACAGTTCAACACTGAAGCTTTCTTT.

The chain recombines TRBV6-5 with TRBJ2-7; TRBD2 matches 10 bases. The CDR3 sequence is 14 residues long. The trim removed 4 bases at V and 3 bases at J, leaving 3 bases unmatched. Per germline, CDR1 MNHEY and CDR2 SVGAGI. The CDR3 nucleotides read TGTGCCAGCAGTTCCCCTAGCGGGAGCTACGAGCAGTACTTC. It codes for CASSSPSGSYEQYF.

J is TRBJ2-1 and V is TRBV10-3; TRBD2 agrees at 11 bases. Germline CDR1 reads ENHRY; CDR2 reads SYGVKD. The CDR3 runs to 16 residues. V shed 4 bases and J 4 bases; nucleotides not matched to a gene: 6. The CDR3 region has the DNA TGTGCCATCAGTGGTCTAGCGGGAGGCCCTTACAATGAGCAGTTCTTC. Protein product: CAISGLAGGPYNEQFF.

This chain connects TRBV5-4 to TRBJ2-7; 9 nucleotides line up with TRBD2. CDR1 and CDR2 (germline): SGHNT, YYREEE (reference sequence). The CDR3 has 14 residues. Germline trimming cut 1 base from V and 5 bases from J; bases unmatched to any gene: 4. The CDR3 loop reads CASSLRGRGNEQYF. Here the CDR3 DNA reads TGTGCCAGCAGCTTGCGCGGGAGGGGTAACGAGCAGTACTTC.

The chain is built from TRBV7-8 and TRBJ2-1, with 7 bases that match TRBD1. V was pared by 7 bases and J by 9 bases, with 12 bases of the junction left unmatched. This CDR3 has 14 amino acids. Germline assignment: CDR1 SGHVS and CDR2 FQNEAQ. The CDR3 DNA is TGTGCCAGCACCCTAGACAGGGTAGTGGGTGAGCAGTTCTTC. Its protein is CASTLDRVVGEQFF.

The chain links TRBV29-1 to TRBJ2-7, with 8 positions matching TRBD2. The CDR3 is 14 amino acids. V shed 6 bases and J 3 bases; nucleotides not matched to a gene: 10. The germline V gene has CDR1 SQVTM and CDR2 ANQGSEA. CDR3 in amino acids: CSVLTLAEFYEQYF. CDR3 sequence (DNA): TGCAGCGTCCTCACACTAGCGGAATTCTACGAGCAGTACTTC.

This clone was counted only a few times. This chain links TRBV29-1 with TRBJ2-1, with a possible D match to TRBD2 (6 bases). V lost 6 bases, J lost 7 bases, and 19 bases lay in between. CDR3 size: 14 residues. CDR1 and CDR2 from the germline V gene are SQVTM and ANQGSEA. The CDR3 bases are TGCAGCGTCCGGGACTCCTCCCCCTGGAATGAGCAGTTCTTC. Protein: CSVRDSSPWNEQFF.

This clone turned up a few times. This chain uses TRBV9 with TRBJ2-7; TRBD2 is a possible D gene (6 bases). The CDR3 is 16 amino acids. V shed 0 bases and J shed 1 base, with 14 bases lying between them. CDR1 and CDR2 (germline): SGDLS, YYNGEE. The CDR3 nucleotides are TGTGCCAGCAGCGTAGGAGGAGGGTCCGGTTCCTACGAGCAGTACTTC. Translation: CASSVGGGSGSYEQYF.

This clone was counted between two and nine times. This rearrangement joins TRBV5-1 to TRBJ2-7, with unresolved D. This CDR3 region has 14 residues. The germline V and J ends were trimmed by 4 bases and 4 bases, with 15 bases remaining between them. From germline, CDR1 is SGHRS and CDR2 YFSETQ. The CDR3 is CASSIQSAEYEQYF. DNA of the CDR3: TGCGCCAGCAGCATCCAGTCAGCAGAGTACGAGCAGTACTTC.

The rearrangement uses TRBV7-2 and TRBJ1-1; no definite D call. Trimming stripped 1 base from V and 1 base from J, with 7 bases between. The CDR3 has 14 residues. Germline V gives CDR1 SGHTA, CDR2 FQGNSA. CDR3 protein: CASSLGAGNTEAFF. CDR3 DNA sequence: TGTGCCAGCAGCTTAGGGGCAGGGAACACTGAAGCTTTCTTT.

The chain recombines TRBV29-1 with TRBJ2-1, with TRBD2 matching 10 bases. V was pared by 3 bases and J by 9 bases, with 5 bases of the junction left unmatched. The CDR3 covers 13 residues. Germline CDR1 reads SQVTM; CDR2 reads ANQGSEA. The DNA for the CDR3 is TGCAGCGTTGAGAGGGTAGCGGGAGGTGAGCAGTTCTTC. Translated: CSVERVAGGEQFF.

This clone was observed a handful of times. CDR3: CSSSTGDKQFF. CDR3 DNA sequence: TGCAGTAGTTCCACAGGGGATAAGCAGTTCTTC. The gene calls are TRBV20-1 and TRBJ2-1; 7 nucleotides match TRBD1. J was trimmed by 11 bases and V by 8 bases; bases with no gene match: 9. In germline, CDR1 is DFQATT, CDR2 SNEGSKA (reference sequence). The CDR3 runs to 11 residues.

The J gene is TRBJ1-1, the V gene TRBV27; 10 nucleotides agree with TRBD1. The J segment lost 4 bases and the V segment lost 3 bases, leaving 8 bases of the junction unmatched. This CDR3 has 16 residues. The germline CDR1 and CDR2 sequences are MNHEY and SMNVEV (reference sequence). CDR3 in DNA: TGTGCCAGCAGTTTTGCGACAGGGGGCTTTAGCACTGAAGCTTTCTTT. Residues: CASSFATGGFSTEAFF.

This clone was found a few times. CDR3 sequence reads: CAWSGAGLAKNIQYF. Written as DNA, the CDR3 is TGTGCCTGGAGTGGAGCGGGGCTAGCCAAAAACATTCAGTACTTC. This chain joins TRBV30 and TRBJ2-4; 7 bases match TRBD2. After removal of 1 base from V and 0 bases from J, the junction contained 3 bases not matched to a gene. Germline lookup yields CDR1 GTSNPN and CDR2 SVGIG (reference sequence). CDR3 length equals 15 residues.

The rearrangement joins TRBV28 to TRBJ2-7; perhaps D is TRBD1 or TRBD2 (5 bases each). The germline V gene has CDR1 MDHEN and CDR2 SYDVKM. The CDR3 length is 12 residues. Trimming pared 3 bases from V and 3 bases from J, leaving 6 bases between. The CDR3 loop is CASSLGDYEQYF. DNA for the CDR3: TGTGCCAGCAGTTTGGGGGACTACGAGCAGTACTTC.

The chain has TRBV29-1 and TRBJ2-3; possible D gene TRBD1, 6 bases. Germline V lookup: CDR1 SQVTM, CDR2 ANQGSEA. The CDR3 is 14 residues long. V was shortened by 4 bases and J by 5 bases, with 16 bases between the two germline ends. CDR3 protein: CSVGVRGIEDTQYF. The CDR3 region has the DNA TGCAGCGTTGGGGTTAGGGGGATTGAAGATACGCAGTATTTT.

This clone was picked up a small number of times. This chain connects TRBV4-3 to TRBJ2-7; TRBD2 matches 11 bases. The CDR3 covers 16 residues. The V gene end was trimmed by 1 base and the J gene end by 6 bases; junction bases not matched to a gene: 8. Per germline, CDR1 LGHNA and CDR2 YSLEER. For the CDR3, the DNA is TGCGCCAGCAGCCAAGTAAGGGCTAGCGGGAGGCGCGAGCAGTACTTC. This sequence encodes CASSQVRASGRREQYF.

This clone was seen a handful of times. The chain has TRBV30 and TRBJ2-7; 12 bases agree with TRBD2. This CDR3 has 15 residues. CDR1 is GTSNPN, CDR2 SVGIG, per germline (reference sequence). The junction had 6 bases not matched to a gene; V was cut back by 3 bases and J by 3 bases. The CDR3, as DNA: TGTGCCTGGAGCGAAGGACTAGCGGGGAGCTACGAGCAGTACTTC. Its protein product is CAWSEGLAGSYEQYF. Supplemented by reference TRBV30 and TRBJ2-7, the full variable domain reads SQTIHQWPATLVQPVGSPLSLECTVEGTSNPNLYWYRQAAGRGLQLLFYSVGIGQISSEVPQNLSASRPQDRQFILSSKKLLLSDSGFYLCAWSEGLAGSYEQYFGPGTRLTVT.

V gene TRBV7-2 combines with J gene TRBJ1-1; 9 nucleotides align to TRBD1. The ends lost 1 base at V and 6 bases at J; junction bases unmatched: 9. The CDR3 runs to 16 residues. The germline gives CDR1 SGHTA, CDR2 FQGNSA. CDR3 residues: CASSLGPGQGYSEAFF. CDR3 in DNA: TGTGCCAGCAGCTTAGGTCCGGGACAGGGTTATTCTGAAGCTTTCTTT.